The T cell receptor beta chain under discussion was sequenced for a study of T-cell reconstitution after alpha-beta-depleted transplantation in children. Researchers prepared the TCRbeta library using unique molecular identifiers, the study reports. One entry per CDR3 protein results from TCRdb running MiXCR on the PCR reads. Counted here are about 690,000 distinct CDR3 sequences, around a sixth occurring once; the ten biggest clones make up about 1.1%. This clonotype was detected many times. The sequences come from PBMCs from the stem cell graft donor, collected from the stem cell graft. The TCR sequence derives from a human donor who donated a stem cell graft to a child with acute myeloid leukemia.

The CDR3 loop is CASSLVEQGAWQPQHF. CDR3 DNA: TGTGCCAGCAGCTTAGTGGAACAGGGGGCTTGGCAGCCCCAGCATTTT. The chain carries TRBV7-2 and TRBJ1-5; TRBD1 aligns across 9 bases. The CDR3 has 16 amino acids. V gave up 1 base and J gave up 7 bases; unmatched junction bases: 8. Germline CDR1 and CDR2: SGHTA and FQGNSA.